This T cell receptor (beta chain) was documented in a study of T cells in Graves' hyperthyroidism and ophthalmopathy. Findings and limits, study-wide: Most thyroid clonotypes expanded above 0.001 were also detected in blood.

This clonotype has ten or more counts. What it binds is not known. Among ophthalmopathy patients, the Clinical Activity Score reached at least 3, the NOSPECS grade reached at least 4, and duration remained under 3 months. Exclusion criteria comprised uncontrolled infection, other autoimmune disease, pregnancy or lactation. Diagnoses rested on clinical symptoms, serum thyroxine and TRAb, thyroid ultrasound and orbital computed tomography. TCR beta CDR3 regions were amplified from RNA. Primed by the HTBI set, a first-round RT-PCR was run on the TCR CDR3. TCRdb redid the calling of the multiplex PCR reads with MiXCR, one entry per CDR3 protein. The repertoire holds 400,000 or so distinct CDR3 sequences, with approximately 14% as singletons. V was cut by 0 bases and J by 2 bases, with 11 bases left in between. Germline V gene data show CDR1 as MNHEY and CDR2 as SVGAGI. This CDR3 spans 15 amino acids.

Source material: blood. The chain couples TRBV6-5 to TRBJ2-7; D not certain. This TCR came from a woman in her twenties or thirties with Graves' ophthalmopathy. The CDR3 region is CASSYSSSPPYEQYF. The CDR3 nucleotides are TGTGCCAGCAGTTACTCGAGTTCCCCCCCCTACGAGCAGTACTTC.